Each of the 26 T cell receptor beta chains below was sequenced from the same sample in a study of cytomegalovirus exposure and HLA in healthy donors listed by TCRdb under 2017. Libraries were made using the immunoSEQ multiplex PCR assay. The multiplex PCR relied on a mix of 60 forward primers for TCR Vbeta segments and 13 reverse primers for TCR Jbeta segments. The immuneACCESS repertoire file appears here via TCRdb, limited to in-frame rearrangements. These files lack a portion of the clones; in checked studies, under half of the deficit traces to unresolved V genes, and the cause of the others is not known. This sample gives just over 85,000 clones in total; roughly 80% of them show up just once. Clones ranked in the top ten supply around 2.8% of the sample. Sample: PBMCs. These receptors came from a man aged 35-49 years in good health and CMV-seronegative.

The chain is built from TRBV10-3 and TRBJ2-5; D not resolved. With the DNA end fitting TRBJ2-7 better, the J assignment may be wrong. The germline CDR1 and CDR2 sequences are ENHRY and SYGVKD. CDR3 size: 13 residues. The CDR3 sequence is CAIRERTNYEQYF. The CDR3 DNA sequence: TGTGCCATCAGGGAACGAACGAACTACGAGCAGTACTTC.

This rearrangement joins TRBV30 to TRBJ2-7, with TRBD1 matching 10 bases. Looked up from germline, CDR1 is GTSNPN and CDR2 is SVGIG (reference sequence). The CDR3 runs to 13 residues. Germline trimming cut 3 bases from V and 6 bases from J; bases unmatched to any gene: 5. CDR3: CAWSLGQGGEQYF. The CDR3 coding sequence is TGTGCCTGGAGCTTAGGACAGGGGGGCGAGCAGTACTTC. Using reference TRBV30 and TRBJ2-7 for the parts outside the CDR3, the full variable domain is SQTIHQWPATLVQPVGSPLSLECTVEGTSNPNLYWYRQAAGRGLQLLFYSVGIGQISSEVPQNLSASRPQDRQFILSSKKLLLSDSGFYLCAWSLGQGGEQYFGPGTRLTVT.

This chain's CDR3 is CASSRTGGNTEAFF. The CDR3, as DNA: TGTGCCAGCAGCCGGACAGGGGGGAACACTGAAGCTTTCTTT. The chain uses TRBV6-1 and TRBJ1-1, with 10 bases lining up with TRBD1. Germline V gene sequence: CDR1 MNHNS, CDR2 SASEGT. Unmatched junction bases numbered 2, after V lost 6 bases and J lost 1 base. The CDR3 loop spans 14 amino acids.

The V gene is TRBV28, the J gene TRBJ1-2; D perhaps matches TRBD1 (5 bases). V was pared by 6 bases and J by 5 bases, with 13 bases between. This CDR3 has 13 residues. In germline, CDR1 is MDHEN, CDR2 SYDVKM. The CDR3 spells CASSQGRQYGYTF. For the CDR3, the DNA is TGTGCCAGCAGCCAGGGTAGACAGTATGGCTACACCTTC.

The V call is TRBV7-9, the J call TRBJ2-7; maybe TRBD2 (6 bases). The CDR3 has 16 amino acids. Trimming removed 5 bases at V and 2 bases at J, with 19 bases between. Germline assignment: CDR1 SEHNR and CDR2 FQNEAQ (reference sequence). In DNA, the CDR3 is TGTGCCAGCAGCCCCGGGTGGGCTAGCGAGGCCTACGAGCAGTACTTC. Translation: CASSPGWASEAYEQYF.

The gene calls are TRBV4-1 and TRBJ1-3, with D hard to call. Germline V gives CDR1 MGHRA, CDR2 YSYEKL. There are 17 residues in the CDR3. Trimming cost V 2 bases and J 4 bases, with 18 bases left between them. The CDR3 protein is CASSQPTRFFAGNTIYF. CDR3 bases: TGCGCCAGCAGCCAACCCACTAGGTTCTTCGCCGGAAACACCATATATTTT.

This rearrangement joins TRBV6-4 to TRBJ2-2; D possibly corresponds to TRBD1 (5 bases). This CDR3 comprises 13 residues. Germline CDR1 reads MRHNA; CDR2 reads SNTAGT. The V end was cut by 2 bases, the J end by 6 bases, with 7 bases between. CDR3 sequence: CASSDRGAGELFF. CDR3 DNA sequence: TGTGCCAGCAGTGACAGGGGCGCCGGGGAGCTGTTTTTT.

The rearrangement joins TRBV6-5 to TRBJ2-3; D is ambiguous. The ends were cut back, 2 bases at V and 2 bases at J, with 5 bases in the middle. Germline CDR1 reads MNHEY; CDR2 reads SVGAGI. The CDR3 runs to 13 residues. The CDR3 loop is CASSYRVTDTQYF. CDR3 nucleotide sequence: TGTGCCAGCAGTTACCGGGTCACAGATACGCAGTATTTT.

This clone is medium-sized within its sample. This chain links TRBV5-4 with TRBJ1-2; the D is unclear. V was clipped by 4 bases and J by 2 bases, with 12 bases between them. The CDR3 loop spans 14 amino acids. From germline, CDR1 is SGHNT and CDR2 YYREEE (reference sequence). CDR3 in amino acids: CASSHPTENYGYTF. CDR3 in DNA: TGTGCCAGCAGCCACCCGACGGAGAACTATGGCTACACCTTC.

The rearrangement joins TRBV11-3 to TRBJ2-3; D is ambiguous. CDR1 and CDR2 from the germline V gene are SGHNT and YENEEA. This CDR3 contains 13 residues. Deletions cut 1 base from V and 2 bases from J, with 4 bases between. This CDR3 reads CASSLVITDTQYF. The DNA for the CDR3 is TGTGCCAGCAGCTTAGTCATCACAGATACGCAGTATTTT.

This chain uses TRBV5-4 with TRBJ1-6; no firm D call. The CDR3 loop spans 17 amino acids. The germline gives CDR1 SGHNT, CDR2 YYREEE (reference sequence). The V end was cut by 0 bases, the J end by 14 bases, with 24 bases between. CDR3 bases: TGTGCCAGCAGCTTGGTTTACCGGGATGGGGTCCGAGGTGCCCTCCACTTT. It translates to CASSLVYRDGVRGALHF.

CDR3 nucleotides: TGCGCCAGCAGCTTTGGGACACCGAACACCGGGGAGCTGTTTTTT. It encodes CASSFGTPNTGELFF. The chain uses TRBV5-1 and TRBJ2-2; D is perhaps TRBD1 (6 bases). Germline-derived CDR1 and CDR2 are SGHRS and YFSETQ. This CDR3 comprises 15 residues. V shed 2 bases and J shed 0 bases, with 8 bases lying between them.

This rearrangement joins TRBV4-2 to TRBJ2-7; 9 nucleotides align to TRBD1. CDR3 length equals 16 residues. Per germline, CDR1 LGHNA and CDR2 YNFKEQ. The ends lost 4 bases at V and 2 bases at J; junction bases unmatched: 9. The CDR3 DNA reads as TGTGCCAGCAGCCTCCAACAAAGGGACAGGGCCTACGAGCAGTACTTC. This sequence encodes CASSLQQRDRAYEQYF.

This clone was seen only once. The rearrangement links TRBV25-1 to TRBJ2-5; TRBD2 might be the D (6 bases). This CDR3 region has 17 residues. CDR1 MGHDK and CDR2 SYGVNS come from the germline V gene. V lost 7 bases and J 2 bases, leaving 23 bases between the germline ends. CDR3 in amino acids: CASNPFSGQAEQETQYF. DNA for the CDR3: TGTGCCAGCAACCCCTTTAGCGGCCAAGCCGAACAAGAGACCCAGTACTTC.

The chain joins TRBV13 to TRBJ2-1; maybe TRBD2 (6 bases). Germline values: CDR1 PRHDT, CDR2 FYEKMQ (reference sequence). V was trimmed by 0 bases and J by 11 bases, leaving 11 bases between them. CDR3 size: 13 residues. The CDR3 protein is CASSLGPAGQQFF. CDR3 bases: TGTGCCAGCAGCTTAGGGCCGGCGGGACAGCAGTTCTTC.

CDR3 DNA: TGTGCCAGCAGTTTAACCCCTAGCGAAGAGACCCAGTACTTC. It codes for CASSLTPSEETQYF. J is TRBJ2-5 and V is TRBV28, with D possibly matching TRBD2 (6 bases). Germline CDR1 MDHEN, CDR2 SYDVKM. V lost 2 bases to trimming and J lost 3 bases, with 10 bases between them. This CDR3 has 14 amino acids.

This chain uses TRBV9 with TRBJ1-4, with 12 bases matching TRBD1. With V trimmed by 4 bases and J by 8 bases, 9 bases remained unmatched. Germline V gene sequence: CDR1 SGDLS, CDR2 YYNGEE. The CDR3 spans 16 residues. CDR3 bases: TGTGCCAGCAGCCCCGGGGACAGGGGGCCTTGGGAAAAACTGTTTTTT. Its translation is CASSPGDRGPWEKLFF.

The chain employs TRBV4-2 and TRBJ1-4; no clear D. Trimming took 0 bases from V and 1 from J, leaving 3 bases between them. CDR1 is LGHNA, CDR2 YNFKEQ, per germline. The CDR3 contains 14 residues. CDR3 nucleotides: TGTGCCAGCAGCCAAGAACTAACTAATGAAAAACTGTTTTTT. This translates into CASSQELTNEKLFF.

A single count supports this clone. In DNA, the CDR3 is TGCAGCGTGGGAGGTTCCTCCTACGAGCAGTACTTC. It codes for CSVGGSSYEQYF. The gene calls are TRBV29-1 and TRBJ2-7; D might be TRBD2 (6 bases). The germline V gene encodes CDR1 SQVTM and CDR2 ANQGSEA. CDR3 length equals 12 residues. Trimming took 6 bases from V and 0 from J, leaving 9 bases between them.

The chain uses TRBV7-2 and TRBJ2-3; TRBD2 agrees at 8 bases. Germline CDR1 SGHTA, CDR2 FQGNSA. The length of the CDR3 is 15 residues. The junction had 6 bases not matched to a gene; V was cut back by 2 bases and J by 5 bases. The CDR3 loop is CASSLTGGPLDTQYF. CDR3 coding DNA: TGTGCCAGCAGCTTAACGGGGGGGCCGCTAGATACGCAGTATTTT.

This clone was detected only a few times. The rearrangement links TRBV19 to TRBJ1-2, with D perhaps matching TRBD1 (5 bases). Looked up from germline, CDR1 is LNHDA and CDR2 is SQIVND (reference sequence). V lost 6 bases to trimming and J lost 7 bases, with 15 bases between them. CDR3 length equals 13 residues. CDR3 sequence (DNA): TGTGCCAGTAGAATCGACTGGAGGGGTGGCTACACCTTC. Translation: CASRIDWRGGYTF.

The chain combines TRBV4-1 with TRBJ2-3, with a tentative D call TRBD2 (6 bases). CDR3 length equals 18 residues. CDR1 and CDR2 (germline): MGHRA, YSYEKL. Deletions cut 0 bases from V and 2 bases from J, with 18 bases between. CDR3 in DNA: TGCGCCAGCAGCCAAGATTGGTTGCGGCGGGGCCCCACAGATACGCAGTATTTT. This gives the protein CASSQDWLRRGPTDTQYF.

J is TRBJ2-1 and V is TRBV27; 10 bases map to TRBD2. CDR1 and CDR2 from the germline V gene are MNHEY and SMNVEV (reference sequence). V shed 4 bases and J 10 bases; nucleotides not matched to a gene: 19. The CDR3 loop spans 18 amino acids. The CDR3 protein is CASSSPFPTSGSVREQFF. CDR3 nucleotides: TGTGCCAGCAGTTCCCCATTCCCGACTAGCGGGTCCGTGAGGGAGCAGTTCTTC.

The V and J genes are TRBV9 and TRBJ2-3, with 11 bases that match TRBD2. The germline CDR1 and CDR2 sequences are SGDLS and YYNGEE. CDR3 length: 14 amino acids. The V segment lost 4 bases and the J segment 5 bases; nucleotides outside the gene matches: 3. In DNA form, the CDR3 reads TGTGCCAGCAGCCTAACTAGCGGGGGAGATACGCAGTATTTT. Its protein is CASSLTSGGDTQYF.

The rearrangement links TRBV15 to TRBJ2-5; 7 bases are a match to TRBD1. The J segment lost 13 bases and the V segment lost 0 bases, leaving 5 bases of the junction unmatched. CDR3 length: 12 amino acids. Germline loops: CDR1 LNHNV, CDR2 YYDKDF (reference sequence). CDR3 in amino acids: CATSRDRGLAYF. CDR3 nucleotides: TGTGCCACCAGCAGAGACAGGGGGTTGGCGTACTTC.

V is TRBV19 and J is TRBJ1-1; tentatively, D is TRBD1 (6 bases). The CDR3 covers 14 residues. The germline V gene encodes CDR1 LNHDA and CDR2 SQIVND (reference sequence). V was shortened by 2 bases and J by 7 bases, with 14 bases between the two germline ends. The CDR3 bases are TGTGCCAGTAGTATACAGGGGAGCTTCGGTGAAGCTTTCTTT. This translates into CASSIQGSFGEAFF.